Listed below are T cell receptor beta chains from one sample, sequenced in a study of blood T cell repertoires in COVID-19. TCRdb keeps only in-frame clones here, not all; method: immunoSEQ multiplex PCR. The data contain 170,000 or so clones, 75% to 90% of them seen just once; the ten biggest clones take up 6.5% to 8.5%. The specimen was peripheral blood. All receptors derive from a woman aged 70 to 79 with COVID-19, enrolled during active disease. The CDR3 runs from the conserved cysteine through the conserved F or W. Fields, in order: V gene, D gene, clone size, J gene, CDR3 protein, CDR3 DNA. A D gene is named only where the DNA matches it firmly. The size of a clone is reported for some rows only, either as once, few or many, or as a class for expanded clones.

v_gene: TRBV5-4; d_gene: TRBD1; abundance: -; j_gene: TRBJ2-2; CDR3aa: CASNRGAGSNTGELFF; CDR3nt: TGTGCCAGCAACAGGGGGGCTGGCTCGAACACCGGGGAGCTGTTTTTT
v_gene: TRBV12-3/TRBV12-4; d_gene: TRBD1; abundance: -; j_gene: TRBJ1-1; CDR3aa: CASSRQGGTEAFF; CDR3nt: TGTGCCAGCAGTCGACAGGGGGGAACTGAAGCTTTCTTT
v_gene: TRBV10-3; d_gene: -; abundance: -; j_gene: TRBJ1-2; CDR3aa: CAMGRQAGYGYTF; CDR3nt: TGTGCCATGGGGAGGCAGGCGGGATATGGCTACACCTTC
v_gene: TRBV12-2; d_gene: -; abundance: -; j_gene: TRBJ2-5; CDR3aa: CASRSGTLQETQYF; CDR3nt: TGTGCAAGTCGCTCCGGGACATTACAAGAGACCCAGTACTTC
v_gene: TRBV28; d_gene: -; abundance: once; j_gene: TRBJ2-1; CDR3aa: CASSLSMNEQFF; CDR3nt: TGTGCCAGCAGTTTATCCATGAATGAGCAGTTCTTC
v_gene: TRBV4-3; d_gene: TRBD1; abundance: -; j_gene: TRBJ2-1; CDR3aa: CASSQNAQGSEQFF; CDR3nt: TGCGCCAGCAGCCAAAACGCACAGGGGAGTGAGCAGTTCTTC
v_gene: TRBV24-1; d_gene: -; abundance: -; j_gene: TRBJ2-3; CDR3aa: CATSGNRGSTDTQYF; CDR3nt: TGTGCCACCAGTGGAAATCGGGGATCCACAGATACGCAGTATTTT
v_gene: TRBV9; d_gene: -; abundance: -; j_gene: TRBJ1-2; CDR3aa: CASSVGPGANYGYTF; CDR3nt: TGTGCCAGCAGCGTAGGTCCGGGGGCTAACTATGGCTACACCTTC
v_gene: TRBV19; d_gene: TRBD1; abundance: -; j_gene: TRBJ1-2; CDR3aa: CASTLGQGDYGYTF; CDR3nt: TGTGCCAGTACTCTCGGACAGGGCGACTATGGCTACACCTTC
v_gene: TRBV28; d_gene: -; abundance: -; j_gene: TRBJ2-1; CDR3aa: CASSSHPGGDREQFF; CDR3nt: TGTGCCAGCAGTTCTCATCCCGGAGGAGACCGTGAGCAGTTCTTC
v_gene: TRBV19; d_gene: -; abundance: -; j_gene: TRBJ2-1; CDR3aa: CASSIPSYNEQFF; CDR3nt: TGTGCCAGTAGTATACCGTCCTACAATGAGCAGTTCTTC
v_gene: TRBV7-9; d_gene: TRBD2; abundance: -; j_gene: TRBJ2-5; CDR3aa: CASSPPAGVGETQYF; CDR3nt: TGTGCCAGCAGCCCTCCAGCGGGAGTGGGTGAGACCCAGTACTTC
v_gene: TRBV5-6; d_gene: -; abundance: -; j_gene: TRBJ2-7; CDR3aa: CASRLRESSYEQYF; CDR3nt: TGTGCCAGCAGGTTGAGGGAGAGTTCCTACGAGCAGTACTTC
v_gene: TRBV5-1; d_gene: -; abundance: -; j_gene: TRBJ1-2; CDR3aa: CASSLYPRLQGRENGYTF; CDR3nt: TGCGCCAGCAGCTTGTATCCCCGCCTTCAGGGACGGGAGAATGGCTACACCTTC
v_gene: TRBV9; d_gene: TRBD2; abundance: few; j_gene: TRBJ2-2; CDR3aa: CASRLGLGTGELFF; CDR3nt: TGTGCCAGCAGGCTAGGACTAGGGACCGGGGAGCTGTTTTTT
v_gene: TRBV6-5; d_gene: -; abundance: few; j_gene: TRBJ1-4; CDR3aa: CASSYRGSRPNEKLFF; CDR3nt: TGTGCCAGCAGTTATCGAGGTAGCCGGCCTAATGAAAAACTGTTTTTT
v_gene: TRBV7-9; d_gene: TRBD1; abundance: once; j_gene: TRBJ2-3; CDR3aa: CASSPGQGKGTDTQYF; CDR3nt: TGTGCCAGCAGCCCAGGACAGGGGAAGGGCACAGATACGCAGTATTTT
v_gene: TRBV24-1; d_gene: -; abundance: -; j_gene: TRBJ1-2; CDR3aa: CATSDTNRAGYTF; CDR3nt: TGTGCCACCAGTGATACAAACAGGGCTGGCTACACCTTC
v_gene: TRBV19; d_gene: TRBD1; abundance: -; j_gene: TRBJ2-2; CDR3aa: CASKWDRATGELFF; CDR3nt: TGTGCCAGTAAATGGGACAGGGCGACCGGGGAGCTGTTTTTT
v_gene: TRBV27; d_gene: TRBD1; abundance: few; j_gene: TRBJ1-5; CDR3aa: CASSLSGDRVLQPQHF; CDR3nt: TGTGCCAGCAGTTTATCGGGGGACAGGGTACTACAGCCCCAGCATTTT
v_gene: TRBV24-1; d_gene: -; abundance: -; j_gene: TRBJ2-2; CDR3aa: CATSDPAENTGELFF; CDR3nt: TGTGCCACCAGTGACCCGGCGGAGAACACCGGGGAGCTGTTTTTT
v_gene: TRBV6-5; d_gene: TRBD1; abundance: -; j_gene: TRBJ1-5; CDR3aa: CASSTGGWNQPQHF; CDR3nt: TGTGCCAGCAGTACAGGGGGCTGGAATCAGCCCCAGCATTTT
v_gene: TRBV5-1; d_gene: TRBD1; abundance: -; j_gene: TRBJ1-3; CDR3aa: CASSPREGANTIYF; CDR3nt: TGCGCCAGCAGCCCCCGGGAGGGGGCAAACACCATATATTTT
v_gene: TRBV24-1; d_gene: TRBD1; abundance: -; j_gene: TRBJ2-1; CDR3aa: CATRGQGVNEQFF; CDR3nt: TGTGCCACCAGGGGTCAGGGGGTCAATGAGCAGTTCTTC
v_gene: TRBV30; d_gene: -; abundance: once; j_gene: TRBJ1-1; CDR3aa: CAWGPTSGTHGWDTEAFF; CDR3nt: TGTGCCTGGGGGCCGACTTCAGGGACTCACGGGTGGGACACTGAAGCTTTCTTT
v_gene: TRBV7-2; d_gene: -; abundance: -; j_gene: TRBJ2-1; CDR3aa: CASSLGGISYNEQFF; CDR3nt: TGTGCCAGCAGCTTAGGCGGAATATCCTACAATGAGCAGTTCTTC
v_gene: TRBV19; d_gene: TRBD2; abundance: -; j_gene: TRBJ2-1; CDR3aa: CASRRAGGPFNEQFF; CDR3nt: TGTGCCAGTAGACGGGCGGGAGGGCCGTTCAATGAGCAGTTCTTC
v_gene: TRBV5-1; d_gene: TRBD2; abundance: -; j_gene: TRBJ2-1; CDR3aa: CASSLVAGEGNEQFF; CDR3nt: TGCGCCAGCAGCTTGGTAGCGGGAGAGGGAAATGAGCAGTTCTTC
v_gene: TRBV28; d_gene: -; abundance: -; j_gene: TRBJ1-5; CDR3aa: CASTFYSNQPQHF; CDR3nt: TGTGCCAGCACCTTTTATAGCAATCAGCCCCAGCATTTT
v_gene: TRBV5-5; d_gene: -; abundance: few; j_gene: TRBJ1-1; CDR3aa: CASSFTPRQAENTEAFF; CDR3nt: TGTGCCAGCAGCTTTACACCGAGACAGGCCGAGAACACTGAAGCTTTCTTT
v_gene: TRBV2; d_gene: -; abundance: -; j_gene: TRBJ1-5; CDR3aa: CASSGGSNRVQPQHF; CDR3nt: TGTGCCAGCAGTGGGGGTTCGAACAGGGTTCAGCCCCAGCATTTT
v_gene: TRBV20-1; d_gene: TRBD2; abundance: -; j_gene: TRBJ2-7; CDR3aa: CSASLGRTSGSYEQYF; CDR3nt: TGCAGTGCTAGTTTGGGCCGGACTAGCGGCTCCTACGAGCAGTACTTC
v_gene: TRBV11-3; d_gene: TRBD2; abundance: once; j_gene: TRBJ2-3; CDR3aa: CASSLGTSGSTDTQYF; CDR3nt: TGTGCCAGCAGCTTAGGAACTAGCGGGAGCACAGATACGCAGTATTTT
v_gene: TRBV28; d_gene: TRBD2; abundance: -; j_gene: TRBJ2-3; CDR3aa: CASSFAVAGVDTQYF; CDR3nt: TGTGCCAGCAGTTTTGCGGTAGCGGGAGTAGATACGCAGTATTTT
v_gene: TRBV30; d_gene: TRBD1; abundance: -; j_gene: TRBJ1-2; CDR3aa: CAWSVGGRGYTF; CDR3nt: TGTGCCTGGAGTGTAGGGGGCCGAGGCTACACCTTC
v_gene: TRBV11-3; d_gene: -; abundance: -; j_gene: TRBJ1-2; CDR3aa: CASSLTGQLNYGYTF; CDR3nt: TGTGCCAGCAGTCTTACAGGGCAGCTTAACTATGGCTACACCTTC
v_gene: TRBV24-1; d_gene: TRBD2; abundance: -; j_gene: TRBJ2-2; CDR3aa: CATSSTLAGSNTGELFF; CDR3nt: TGTGCCACCAGCAGTACACTAGCGGGGTCGAACACCGGGGAGCTGTTTTTT
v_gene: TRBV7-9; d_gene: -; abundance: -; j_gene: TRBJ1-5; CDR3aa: CASSSSGGSGQPQHF; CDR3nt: TGTGCCAGCAGCTCTTCGGGGGGATCTGGTCAGCCCCAGCATTTT
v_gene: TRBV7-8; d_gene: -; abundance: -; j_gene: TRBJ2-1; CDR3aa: CASSLERAGYNEQFF; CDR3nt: TGTGCCAGCAGCTTAGAGAGGGCCGGGTACAATGAGCAGTTCTTC
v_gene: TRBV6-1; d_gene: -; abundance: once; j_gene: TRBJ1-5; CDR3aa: CASSETAVLSQHF; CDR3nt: TGTGCCAGCAGTGAAACCGCGGTATTATCCCAGCATTTT
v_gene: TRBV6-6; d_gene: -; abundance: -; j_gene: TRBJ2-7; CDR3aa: CASSYEGRNEQYF; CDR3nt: TGTGCCAGCAGTTACGAAGGGAGGAACGAGCAGTACTTC
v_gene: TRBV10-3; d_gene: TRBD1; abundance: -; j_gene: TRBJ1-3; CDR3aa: CAISANLQGISGNTIYF; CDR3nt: TGTGCCATCAGTGCAAATCTACAGGGGATCTCTGGAAACACCATATATTTT
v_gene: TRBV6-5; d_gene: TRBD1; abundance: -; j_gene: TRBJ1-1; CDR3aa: CASRQWSGQEAFF; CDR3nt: TGTGCCAGCAGACAGTGGTCGGGACAGGAAGCTTTCTTT
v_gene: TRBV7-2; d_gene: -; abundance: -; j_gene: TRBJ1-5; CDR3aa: CASSLAAGLNQPQHF; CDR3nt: TGTGCCAGCAGCTTAGCAGCAGGGCTCAATCAGCCCCAGCATTTT
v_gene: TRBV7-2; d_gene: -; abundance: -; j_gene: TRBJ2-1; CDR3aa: CASSEPRTTYNEQFF; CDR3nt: TGTGCCAGCAGCGAGCCTAGGACAACCTACAATGAGCAGTTCTTC
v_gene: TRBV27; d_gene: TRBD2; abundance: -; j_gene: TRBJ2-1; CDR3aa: CTTRTSGRADEQFF; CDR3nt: TGTACTACTAGGACTAGCGGGAGGGCCGATGAGCAGTTCTTC
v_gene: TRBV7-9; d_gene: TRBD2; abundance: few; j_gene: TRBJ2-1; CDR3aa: CASSLSGGYNEQFF; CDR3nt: TGTGCCAGCAGCTTATCGGGAGGCTACAATGAGCAGTTCTTC
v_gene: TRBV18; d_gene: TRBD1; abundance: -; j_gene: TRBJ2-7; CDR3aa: CASSPGDRPMTYEQYF; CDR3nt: TGTGCCAGCTCACCAGGGGACAGGCCTATGACCTACGAGCAGTACTTC
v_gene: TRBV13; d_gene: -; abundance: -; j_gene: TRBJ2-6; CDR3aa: CASSTPRSGANVLTF; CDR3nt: TGTGCCAGCAGCACCCCGCGCTCTGGGGCCAACGTCCTGACTTTC
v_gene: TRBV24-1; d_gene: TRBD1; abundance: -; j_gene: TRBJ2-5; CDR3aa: CATSDFRDRGAETQYF; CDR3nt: TGTGCCACCAGTGATTTTAGGGACAGGGGCGCGGAGACCCAGTACTTC
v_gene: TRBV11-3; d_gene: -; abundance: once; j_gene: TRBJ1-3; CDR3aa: CASSADSMSSGNTIYF; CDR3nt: TGTGCCAGCAGCGCGGACAGTATGAGCTCTGGAAACACCATATATTTT
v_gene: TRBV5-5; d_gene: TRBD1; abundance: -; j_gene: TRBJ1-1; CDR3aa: CASSLRTGNTEAFF; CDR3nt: TGTGCCAGCAGCCTCCGGACAGGGAACACTGAAGCTTTCTTT
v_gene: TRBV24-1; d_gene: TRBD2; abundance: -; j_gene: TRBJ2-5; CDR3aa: CATSDHSSGIMETQYF; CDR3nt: TGTGCCACCAGTGACCACTCTAGCGGGATAATGGAGACCCAGTACTTC
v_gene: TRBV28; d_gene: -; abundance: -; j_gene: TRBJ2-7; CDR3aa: CASSFGIEQYF; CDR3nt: TGTGCCAGCAGTTTCGGGATCGAGCAGTACTTC
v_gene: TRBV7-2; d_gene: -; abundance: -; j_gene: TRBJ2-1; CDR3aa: CASSSTPDNEQFF; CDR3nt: TGTGCCAGCAGCTCGACTCCCGACAATGAGCAGTTCTTC
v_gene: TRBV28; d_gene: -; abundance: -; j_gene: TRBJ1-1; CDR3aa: CASSSTGREAFF; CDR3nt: TGTGCCAGCAGTTCCACAGGGCGCGAAGCTTTCTTT
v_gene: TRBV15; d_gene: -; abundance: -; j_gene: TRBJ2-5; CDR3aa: CATSRKPRTTETQYF; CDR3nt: TGTGCCACCAGCAGAAAACCCCGGACTACTGAGACCCAGTACTTC
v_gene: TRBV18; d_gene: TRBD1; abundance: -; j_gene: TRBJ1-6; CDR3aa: CASSPMQGDNSPLHF; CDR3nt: TGTGCCAGCTCACCAATGCAGGGGGATAATTCACCCCTCCACTTT
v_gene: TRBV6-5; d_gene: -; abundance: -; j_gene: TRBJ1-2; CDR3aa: CASSKSYPINYGYTF; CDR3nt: TGTGCCAGCAGTAAGAGTTACCCCATTAACTATGGCTACACCTTC
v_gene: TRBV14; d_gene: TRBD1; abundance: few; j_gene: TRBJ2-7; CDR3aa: CASSRGTEYEQYF; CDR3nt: TGTGCCAGCAGCCGGGGGACAGAATACGAGCAGTACTTC